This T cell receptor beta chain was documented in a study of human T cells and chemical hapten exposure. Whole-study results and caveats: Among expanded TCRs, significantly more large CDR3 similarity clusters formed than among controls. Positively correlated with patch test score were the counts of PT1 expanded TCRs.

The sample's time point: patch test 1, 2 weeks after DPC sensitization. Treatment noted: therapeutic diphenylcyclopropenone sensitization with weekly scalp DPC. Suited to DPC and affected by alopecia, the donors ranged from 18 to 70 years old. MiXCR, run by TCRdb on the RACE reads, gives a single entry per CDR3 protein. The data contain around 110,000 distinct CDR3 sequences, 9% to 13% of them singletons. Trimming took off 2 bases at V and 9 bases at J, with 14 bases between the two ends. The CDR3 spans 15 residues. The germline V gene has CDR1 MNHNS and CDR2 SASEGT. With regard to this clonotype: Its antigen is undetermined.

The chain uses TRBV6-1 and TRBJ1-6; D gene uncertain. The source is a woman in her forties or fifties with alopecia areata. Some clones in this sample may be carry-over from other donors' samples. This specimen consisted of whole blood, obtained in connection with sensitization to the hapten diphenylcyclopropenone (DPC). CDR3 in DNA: TGTGCCAGCAGTGAAATTGAGGCTAGAGGTTCACCCCTCCACTTT. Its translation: CASSEIEARGSPLHF.